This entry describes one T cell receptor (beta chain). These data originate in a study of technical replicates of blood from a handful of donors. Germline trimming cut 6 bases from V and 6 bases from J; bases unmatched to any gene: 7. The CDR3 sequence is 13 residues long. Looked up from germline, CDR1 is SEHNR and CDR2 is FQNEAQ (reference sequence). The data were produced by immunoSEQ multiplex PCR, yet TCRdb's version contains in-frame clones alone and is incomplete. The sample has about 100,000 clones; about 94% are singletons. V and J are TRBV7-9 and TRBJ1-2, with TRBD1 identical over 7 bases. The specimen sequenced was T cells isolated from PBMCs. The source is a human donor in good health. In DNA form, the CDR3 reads TGTGCCAGCAGACTCGGACAGGCAGATGGCTACACCTTC. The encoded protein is CASRLGQADGYTF.